The T cell receptor beta chain under discussion was sequenced for a study of blood T cell repertoires in COVID-19. Study in general: T cells, B-cell-depleted T cells, or PBMCs supplied cDNA or gDNA.

The assay was immunoSEQ multiplex PCR, and TCRdb's table has in-frame clones only and misses some. The data contain some 80,000 clones, roughly nine tenths of them singletons. In germline, CDR1 is MGHRA, CDR2 YSYEKL. The J segment lost 7 bases and the V segment lost 3 bases, leaving 7 bases of the junction unmatched. The CDR3 is 16 residues long. The chain carries TRBV4-1 and TRBJ2-1, with 12 bases lining up with TRBD2. The specimen was peripheral blood. The sequence was obtained from a woman between 50 and 59 years old with active or convalescent COVID-19. CDR3 region: CASSQLLAGGENEQFF. The CDR3 DNA is TGCGCCAGCAGCCAGCTACTAGCGGGGGGCGAGAATGAGCAGTTCTTC.